The TCR beta chain under discussion was sequenced for a study of blood T cell repertoires in COVID-19 (dated by TCRdb to the early 2020s). Concerning the study at large: Samples covering the acute and convalescent phases of COVID-19 were provided by collaborators in the United States, Italy and Spain. The material from the prospective study consisted of cDNA or gDNA derived from T cells, B-cell-depleted T cells, or PBMCs. Deeply sampled blood TCRbeta repertoires from subjects exposed to, actively infected with, or recovered from COVID-19 were included in the dataset. The repertoires were released in a freely available public database meant as a resource for research on the immune response to SARS-CoV-2. Samples were obtained from the ongoing ImmuneRACE study (first 160 participants) and from roughly 1,300 subjects provided by 6 global collaborators. A de-identified subject ID, COVID-19 status, age in years and sex were almost always included in the sample metadata. Where HLA class I and class II types were available, the types were taken from metadata supplied by the sample provider, not from assay-based typing. Summary of the overall study and its limitations: The quantity of clinical and demographic metadata differed by source and by participant and was supplied without curation.

TCRbeta CDR3 regions were amplified from genomic DNA by means of the immunoSEQ Assay, a bias-controlled multiplex PCR. Concerning the study's data processing: The number of nucleated cells in each sample was estimated from the amplification of reference gene primers within the assay. Sequence reads were collapsed and filtered to measure the absolute abundance of every unique TCRbeta CDR3 rearrangement. For each sample, productive Simpson clonality was calculated as the square root of Simpson's diversity index across productive rearrangements. TCRdb holds this immuneACCESS table with in-frame rearrangements only. Some clones are missing; in checked studies, unresolved V genes explain under half, and the rest has no known cause. V, J and clone size are taken as reported in that table, and D and trimming were inferred from the DNA itself. Counted in this sample were 300,000 or so clones; 65% to 90% of them appeared once. 10% of the sample comes from the top ten.

Participants in the prospective study were enrolled through a virtual design, were aged about 18 to 89 years, and lived in roughly 24 United States geographic areas. In the prospective study, participants were assigned to cohorts based on the clinical history participants reported in a screening survey and a study questionnaire. For ImmuneRACE Cohort 3, a participant was defined as recovered based on two consecutive negative NP/OP PCR tests, clearance by a healthcare professional, or resolution of symptoms. In the prospective study, mobile phlebotomists collected whole blood, serum and a nasopharyngeal or oropharyngeal swab from each participant. Prospective study participants could optionally give additional blood draws and questionnaires over an approximately two-month period. Before DNA extraction, blood samples from the prospective study were shipped at room temperature or frozen. Details on this clone: Its antigen is unknown. Base qualities are missing; no much larger clone stands one base away.

Its CDR3 holds 15 amino acids, cysteine through phenylalanine. The sequence is cut down to CDR3 DNA, 45 bases in frame from base 1. Trimming removed 5 bases from V and 7 bases from J; the gene matches leave 12 bases unexplained. CDR1 and CDR2 are read off the germline V gene as SGHTA and FQGNSA. Input material: PBMCs or T cells enriched from blood (not recorded which). The TCR was taken from a woman between 18 and 30 years old who had recovered from COVID-19. The chain is made from TRBV7-2 and TRBJ1-1; a stretch of 8 junction bases matches TRBD1. The CDR3: CASSPPTGDNFEAFF. The DNA is as follows: TGTGCCAGCAGCCCCCCGACAGGGGACAATTTTGAAGCTTTCTTT.